A selection of T cell receptor beta chains follows, all from one sample in a study of graft-versus-host responses after intestinal transplantation. Their cognate antigens are unknown. TCRdb keeps only in-frame clones here, not all; method: immunoSEQ multiplex PCR. The table includes roughly 99,000 clones, 80% to 95% detected once. The material sequenced was unstimulated CD8+ T cells sorted from spleen or lymph node cells, taken before transplant. These receptors all stem from a human donor who was the organ donor for an intestinal transplant. Each CDR3 is given with its conserved first and last residue. A D gene is named only where the DNA matches it firmly. Not every row has a clone size; where given, it reads once, few, many or a size class.

J gene,clone size,V gene,D gene,CDR3 DNA,CDR3 protein
TRBJ2-3,once,TRBV7-8,TRBD1,TGTGCCAGCAGCTTAGCAAGGACACAGGGGTCTGAAGATACGCAGTATTTT,CASSLARTQGSEDTQYF
TRBJ2-7,NA,TRBV14,TRBD2,TGTGCCAGCAGCCAAGTTGGGACTAGCGGGAACCACTACGAGCAGTACTTC,CASSQVGTSGNHYEQYF
TRBJ2-5,NA,TRBV11-3,TRBD2,TGTGCCAGCAGCTCGCCCCCTAGCGGGGTACAAGAGACCCAGTACTTC,CASSSPPSGVQETQYF
TRBJ1-1,NA,TRBV4-1,NA,TGCGCCAGCAGCCGCACGGGTGGTACGACTTCCACTGAAGCTTTCTTT,CASSRTGGTTSTEAFF
TRBJ1-5,NA,TRBV6-6,NA,TGTGCCAGCCAGATCAGGGATCAGCCCCAGCATTTT,CASQIRDQPQHF
TRBJ2-7,NA,TRBV2,NA,TGTGCCAGCAGTGGACAAGAGCAGTACTTC,CASSGQEQYF
TRBJ2-7,NA,TRBV5-8,TRBD2,TGTGCCAGCACCCCCGGATTTGCTAGCGGGGGGCCTACCTACGAGCAGTACTTC,CASTPGFASGGPTYEQYF
TRBJ2-3,NA,TRBV5-1,NA,TGCGCCAGCAGCTTGGTTGAAGGATCCTGGAGTCAAGATACGCAGTATTTT,CASSLVEGSWSQDTQYF
TRBJ2-7,NA,TRBV6-1,NA,TGTGCCAGCAGTGATAGGACAGCAGACTACGAGCAGTACTTC,CASSDRTADYEQYF
TRBJ2-5,NA,TRBV14,TRBD2,TGTGCCAGCAGCCAAGCGGGGGGCCAAGAGACCCAGTACTTC,CASSQAGGQETQYF
TRBJ2-3,NA,TRBV15,TRBD1,TGTGCCACCAGCCGGCCGGACAGGTTGGATACGCAGTATTTT,CATSRPDRLDTQYF
TRBJ2-1,NA,TRBV5-6,NA,TGTGCCAGCAGCTTGGCGTTGTTATGGCTCCCCCACTCCTACAATGAGCAGTTCTTC,CASSLALLWLPHSYNEQFF
TRBJ2-2,NA,TRBV30,NA,TGTGCCTGGTACCCCGGCGGGGAGCTGTTTTTT,CAWYPGGELFF
TRBJ2-1,NA,TRBV30,TRBD1,TGTGCCTGGACCAGGACAGGGGGCGATGAGCAGTTCTTC,CAWTRTGGDEQFF
TRBJ1-5,NA,TRBV5-5,NA,TGTGCCAGCAGCTCGGGACAAATCAATCAGCCCCAGCATTTT,CASSSGQINQPQHF
TRBJ2-7,NA,TRBV29-1,NA,TGCAGCGTTGTGACAGACTACGAGCAGTACTTC,CSVVTDYEQYF
TRBJ2-7,NA,TRBV6-5,TRBD2,TGTGCCAGCAGTTACAACGCGGGAGCCCTTCCCTACGAGCAGTACTTC,CASSYNAGALPYEQYF
TRBJ2-2,NA,TRBV5-6,TRBD1,TGTGCCAGCAGCTTGCCAAGGACAGGGGCAAGCGGGGAGCTGTTTTTT,CASSLPRTGASGELFF
TRBJ1-2,NA,TRBV14,NA,TGTGCCAGCAGCCAAGTAATGGGCAGTCCCCTTTATGGCTACACCTTC,CASSQVMGSPLYGYTF
TRBJ2-2,NA,TRBV5-5,NA,TGTGCCAGCAGCCAAGACTACGTACAGAACACCGGGGAGCTGTTTTTT,CASSQDYVQNTGELFF
TRBJ2-3,once,TRBV11-3,NA,TGTGCCAGCAGCTCCTACACAGATACGCAGTATTTT,CASSSYTDTQYF
TRBJ2-3,NA,TRBV29-1,NA,TGCAGCGTTGCCGGCCAGGCCTCCGGGGCAGATACGCAGTATTTT,CSVAGQASGADTQYF
TRBJ2-1,NA,TRBV11-2,TRBD2,TGTGCCAGCAGCTTAGGGGTACTAGCGGGAGCCTACAATGAGCAGTTCTTC,CASSLGVLAGAYNEQFF
TRBJ1-2,NA,TRBV28,NA,TGTGCCAGCAGTTTAAACCCCCGGGACTATGGCTACACCTTC,CASSLNPRDYGYTF
TRBJ2-1,NA,TRBV9,TRBD2,TGTGCCAGCAGCGTAACTAGCGGGGACGGCAATGAGCAGTTCTTC,CASSVTSGDGNEQFF
TRBJ1-1,NA,TRBV4-1,NA,TGCGCCAGCAGCCCCAACAGGGTGAACACTGAAGCTTTCTTT,CASSPNRVNTEAFF
TRBJ1-5,NA,TRBV2,NA,TGTGCCAGCACTCCAGATAGCAATCAGCCCCAGCATTTT,CASTPDSNQPQHF
TRBJ2-7,NA,TRBV7-8,NA,TGTGCCAGCAGCTTATCCGGGACATTACTTGGCGAGCAGTACTTC,CASSLSGTLLGEQYF
TRBJ2-1,NA,TRBV5-4,TRBD1,TGTGCCAGCAGCCCTCCGGGACAGCTTTACAATGAGCAGTTCTTC,CASSPPGQLYNEQFF
TRBJ2-3,NA,TRBV5-6,NA,TGTGCCAGCAGCTTGTTAGAGTTCTCATCGCAGTATTTT,CASSLLEFSSQYF
TRBJ1-1,NA,TRBV5-3,NA,TGTGCCAGAAGCTTGGGGCAGGGGACGCGATTGAACACTGAAGCTTTCTTT,CARSLGQGTRLNTEAFF
TRBJ2-7,NA,TRBV20-1,NA,TGCAGTGCCTCGGGAGACTACGAGCAGTACTTC,CSASGDYEQYF
TRBJ2-3,NA,TRBV2,NA,TGTGCCAGCAGCTACAGGGCGACCGGCACAGATACGCAGTATTTT,CASSYRATGTDTQYF
TRBJ2-5,NA,TRBV15,TRBD1,TGTGCCACCAGCAAAGCCGTAGGACAGGGGTGGGAAGGGACCCAGTACTTC,CATSKAVGQGWEGTQYF
TRBJ1-5,NA,TRBV5-6,TRBD1,TGTGCCAGCACAAGACAGGGGGCGTTGTTGCAGCCCCAGCATTTT,CASTRQGALLQPQHF
TRBJ1-2,NA,TRBV5-6,NA,TGTGCCAGCAGTCCAGGGTTGGGCAACTATGGCTACACCTTC,CASSPGLGNYGYTF
TRBJ1-5,NA,TRBV19,NA,TGTGCTAAACGGTGCAGCAATCAGCCCCAGCATTTT,CAKRCSNQPQHF
TRBJ2-7,NA,TRBV11-3,TRBD2,TGTGCCAGCAGCCACCCTAGCGGGTACGAGCAGTACTTC,CASSHPSGYEQYF
TRBJ1-1,NA,TRBV7-8,NA,TGTGCCAGCAGCTTAGGGGGCAGGGCGAACACTGAAGCTTTCTTT,CASSLGGRANTEAFF
TRBJ2-3,NA,TRBV6-4,TRBD2,TGTGCCAGCAGTGACTCGGGGAGGCTAGCGGGGGGCAAGGGTGGGGATACGCAGTATTTT,CASSDSGRLAGGKGGDTQYF
TRBJ1-1,NA,TRBV4-1,NA,TGCGCCAGCAGCCTGCAGGGCTCTGAAGCTTTCTTT,CASSLQGSEAFF
TRBJ2-5,once,TRBV6-5,NA,TGTGCCAGCAGTTACCAGGGGTTGGAGACCCAGTACTTC,CASSYQGLETQYF
TRBJ2-3,NA,TRBV7-2,TRBD2,TGTGCCAGCAGCTCAATACTAGCGGGGGGTGGTGATACGCAGTATTTT,CASSSILAGGGDTQYF
TRBJ2-5,NA,TRBV5-6,NA,TGTGCCAGCAGCTTGGCTGTTAGCGTGAAATCATGGGAGACCCAGTACTTC,CASSLAVSVKSWETQYF
TRBJ2-1,NA,TRBV27,NA,TGTGCCAGCAGTGCCTGGACTAACCCCGTCGACCCTACCTACAATGAGCAGTTCTTC,CASSAWTNPVDPTYNEQFF
TRBJ2-3,NA,TRBV27,NA,TGTGCCAGCGGTCGAGGGACTTTCACAGATACGCAGTATTTT,CASGRGTFTDTQYF
TRBJ1-1,NA,TRBV27,NA,TGTGCCAGCAGTTTAGGGCAGAACACTGAAGCTTCCTTT,CASSLGQNTEASF
TRBJ1-5,NA,TRBV6-5,TRBD1,TGTGCCAGCAGTTACTCGGACAGGCCTAATCAGCCCCAGCATTTT,CASSYSDRPNQPQHF
TRBJ2-3,once,TRBV21-1,NA,TGTGCCAGCAGCAAAACTCCAGGGGGCACCTTCACAGATACGCAGTATTTT,CASSKTPGGTFTDTQYF
TRBJ2-2,few,TRBV5-6,NA,TGTGCCAGCAGCTTGGTCAAGGAGGGCTCCTACACCGGGGAGCTGTTTTTT,CASSLVKEGSYTGELFF
TRBJ2-7,NA,TRBV2,TRBD2,TGTGCCAGCAGTGAAGCCGGGACGAAGACTAGCGGATCCTACGAGCAGTACTTC,CASSEAGTKTSGSYEQYF
TRBJ2-3,NA,TRBV5-1,TRBD2,TGCGCCAGCAGCTTTCTCCCACCGGGACTAGACACAGATACGCAGTATTTT,CASSFLPPGLDTDTQYF
TRBJ2-1,NA,TRBV4-1,TRBD1,TGCGCCAGCAGCCAACAAACCGGGACAGGGACCATCAATGAGCAGTTCTTC,CASSQQTGTGTINEQFF
TRBJ2-1,NA,TRBV7-3,NA,TGTGCCAGCAGTTCCGACTATCCCACCTACAATGAGCAGTTCTTC,CASSSDYPTYNEQFF